The 6 T cell receptor beta chains listed next were all sequenced from one sample in a study of blood T cells in healthy people across ages. Then a second PCR, running roughly 7 to 11 cycles, was carried out with a sample-barcoded 5' primer and a J-beta primer mix. TCRdb analysed the 5' RACE reads with MiXCR anew, one entry per CDR3 protein. The sample contains 760,000 or so distinct CDR3 sequences, 20% to 30% of which appear only once. The same data also contributed to another study, on T cells of mothers and their children.

Sequencing was carried out using blood. The receptor set was obtained from a boy aged 5-17 years in good health.

This clonotype occurred a few times. The chain has TRBV10-3 and TRBJ2-7; 11 positions agree with TRBD2. Germline trimming cut 6 bases from V and 6 bases from J; bases unmatched to any gene: 4. The CDR3 is made up of 13 amino acids. CDR1 is ENHRY and CDR2 is SYGVKD in the germline V gene. CDR3: CAIRLAGGLEQYF. DNA for the CDR3: TGTGCCATCAGATTAGCGGGGGGGCTCGAGCAGTACTTC.

The J gene is TRBJ2-7, the V gene TRBV10-3, with TRBD2 matching 10 bases. Per germline, CDR1 ENHRY and CDR2 SYGVKD. The length of the CDR3 is 15 residues. Trimming took 4 bases from V and 5 from J; bases not matched to a gene: 8. The CDR3 region is CAISGATSGGDEQYF. In nucleotides, the CDR3 is TGTGCCATCAGTGGGGCGACAAGCGGGGGGGACGAGCAGTACTTC.

This clonotype has a handful of counts. The chain recombines TRBV20-1 with TRBJ2-5; 7 nucleotides agree with TRBD2. The closer fit of TRBJ2-1 to the DNA end suggests the J call may be wrong. Germline CDR1 is DFQATT and CDR2 is SNEGSKA (reference sequence). The CDR3 extends over 10 amino acids. CDR3 in amino acids: CQASGEEQFF. The CDR3 nucleotides read TGCCAAGCTAGCGGAGAAGAGCAGTTCTTC.

The rearrangement links TRBV19 to TRBJ2-3; a possible D gene is TRBD2 (6 bases). Trimming pared 4 bases from V and 4 bases from J, leaving 12 bases between. Germline lookup yields CDR1 LNHDA and CDR2 SQIVND (reference sequence). The CDR3 runs to 14 residues. The CDR3 sequence is CASSTPGLSDTQYF. The DNA for the CDR3 is TGTGCCAGTAGTACTCCGGGACTTTCAGATACGCAGTATTTT.

The chain carries TRBV20-1 and TRBJ2-5; TRBD2 matches 7 bases. TRBJ2-7 matches the DNA end more closely, so the J call is doubtful. The germline V gene has CDR1 DFQATT and CDR2 SNEGSKA (reference sequence). The CDR3 is 14 residues long. CDR3 amino acids: CSAQEIGAGNEQYF. The CDR3 region has the DNA TGCAGTGCTCAGGAAATTGGAGCGGGAAACGAGCAGTACTTC.

This CDR3 reads CSARDLDRNTEAFF. CDR3 sequence (DNA): TGCAGTGCTAGAGATCTGGACAGAAACACTGAAGCTTTCTTT. The V and J genes are TRBV20-1 and TRBJ1-1; TRBD1 might be the D (6 bases). Trimming shortened V by 0 bases and J by 2 bases, and 10 bases separated the two germline ends. CDR1 is DFQATT, CDR2 SNEGSKA, per germline (reference sequence). The length of the CDR3 is 14 residues.